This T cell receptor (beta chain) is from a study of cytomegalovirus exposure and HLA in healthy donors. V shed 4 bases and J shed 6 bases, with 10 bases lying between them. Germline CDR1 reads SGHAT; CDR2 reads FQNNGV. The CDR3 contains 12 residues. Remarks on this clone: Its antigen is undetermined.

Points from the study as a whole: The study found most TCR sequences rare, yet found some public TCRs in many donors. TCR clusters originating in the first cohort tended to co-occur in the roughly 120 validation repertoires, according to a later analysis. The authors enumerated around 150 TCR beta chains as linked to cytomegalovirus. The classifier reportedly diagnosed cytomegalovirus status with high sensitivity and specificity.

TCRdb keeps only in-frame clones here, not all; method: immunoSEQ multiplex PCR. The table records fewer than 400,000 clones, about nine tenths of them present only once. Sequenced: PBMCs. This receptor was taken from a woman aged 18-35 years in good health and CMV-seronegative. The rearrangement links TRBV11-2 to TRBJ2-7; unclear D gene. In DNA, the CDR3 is TGTGCCAGCAGCTCCGACACGCTCGAGCAGTACTTC. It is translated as CASSSDTLEQYF.